This TCR beta chain was found in a study of siplizumab effects on memory and regulatory T cells. Study results and caveats: Sequences that were alloreactive and traceable to unstimulated CD4+ memory cells were significantly reduced by siplizumab. The diversity of naive T cells seemed greater than that of memory cells, and their alloresponse contribution seemed major.

Data came from immunoSEQ multiplex PCR; TCRdb stores just in-frame clones and leaves some out. The table records 50,000 to 70,000 clones, nearly 98% of them present only once. Of note for this clone: The antigen is undetermined.

The sample was naive CD8+ T cells sorted from blood. The receptor's source is a human donor in good health.

The CDR3 region has the DNA TGTGCCAGCAGCGCTCATGTGTTTAGGGAGACCCAGTACTTC. Protein: CASSAHVFRETQYF. The chain links TRBV7-2 to TRBJ2-5; no clear D gene. Germline CDR1 and CDR2: SGHTA and FQGNSA. CDR3 length equals 14 residues. V lost 5 bases to trimming and J lost 5 bases, with 15 bases between them.